These T cell receptor beta chains were read from a single sample in a study of HIV-infected patients and healthy controls. MiXCR was run by TCRdb on the 5' RACE reads, yielding one entry per CDR3 protein. In the table there are about 9,300 distinct CDR3 sequences, roughly 5.8% of which are singletons. The material sequenced was blood. These receptors were obtained from an adult in good health. The CDR3 runs from the conserved cysteine through the conserved F or W. Fields, in order: D gene, clone size, V gene, J gene, CDR3 DNA, CDR3 protein. D genes are given only for firm matches. Where a row states a size, it is once, few, many or the class of an expanded clone; other rows omit it.

d_gene: -
abundance: medium-sized
v_gene: TRBV7-7
j_gene: TRBJ2-1
CDR3nt: TGTGCCAGCAGCTTATTCGGGAGAACCTACAATGAGCAGTTCTTC
CDR3aa: CASSLFGRTYNEQFF

d_gene: TRBD2
abundance: once
v_gene: TRBV12-3/TRBV12-4
j_gene: TRBJ2-1
CDR3nt: TGTGCCAGCAGTTTAAGCGGGAGGGGCTACAATGAGCAGTTCTTC
CDR3aa: CASSLSGRGYNEQFF

d_gene: -
abundance: many
v_gene: TRBV7-9
j_gene: TRBJ1-1
CDR3nt: TGTGCCAGCAGCTTCGGGGGCCTCCCGATTGGTGAAGCTTTCTTT
CDR3aa: CASSFGGLPIGEAFF

d_gene: TRBD2
abundance: medium-sized
v_gene: TRBV7-2
j_gene: TRBJ2-3
CDR3nt: TGTGCCAGCAGCTTAGCGGGGCGGGGGGGCCTCGATACGCAGTATTTT
CDR3aa: CASSLAGRGGLDTQYF

d_gene: -
abundance: many
v_gene: TRBV7-9
j_gene: TRBJ1-2
CDR3nt: TGTGCCAGCACCGTCAGCCGAGAAGGTGCCTATGGCTACACCTTC
CDR3aa: CASTVSREGAYGYTF

d_gene: -
abundance: few
v_gene: TRBV10-2
j_gene: TRBJ1-1
CDR3nt: TGCGCCAGCAGGGCAACAGGGCTTAACACTGAAGCTTTCTTT
CDR3aa: CASRATGLNTEAFF

d_gene: -
abundance: many
v_gene: TRBV5-6
j_gene: TRBJ1-1
CDR3nt: TGTGCCAGCAGCTTGGATATAGGGGGTTTTGAAGCTTTCTTT
CDR3aa: CASSLDIGGFEAFF

d_gene: -
abundance: -
v_gene: TRBV5-6
j_gene: TRBJ2-3
CDR3nt: TGTGCCAGCTTGGGACCCACAGATACGCAGTATTTT
CDR3aa: CASLGPTDTQYF

d_gene: TRBD1
abundance: -
v_gene: TRBV2
j_gene: TRBJ1-6
CDR3nt: TGTGCCAGCAGTTCGGACAGGGGAATTGGCAAATCACCCCTCCACTTT
CDR3aa: CASSSDRGIGKSPLHF

d_gene: -
abundance: many
v_gene: TRBV15
j_gene: TRBJ2-1
CDR3nt: TGTGCCACCAGCAGAGATCGGGGATTTGAGCAGTTCTTC
CDR3aa: CATSRDRGFEQFF

d_gene: TRBD1
abundance: medium-sized
v_gene: TRBV6-2/TRBV6-3
j_gene: TRBJ2-5
CDR3nt: TGTGCCAGCAGTTATAAGGGGGCAACTCAAGAGACCCAGTACTTC
CDR3aa: CASSYKGATQETQYF

d_gene: TRBD2
abundance: medium-sized
v_gene: TRBV19
j_gene: TRBJ2-2
CDR3nt: TGTGCCAGTATTCGGACTAGCGGGGGGATGGGTACCGGGGAGCTGTTTTTT
CDR3aa: CASIRTSGGMGTGELFF

d_gene: TRBD1
abundance: medium-sized
v_gene: TRBV3-1
j_gene: TRBJ1-2
CDR3nt: TGTGCCAGCAGCCCACAGGGGGGCTATGGCTACACCTTC
CDR3aa: CASSPQGGYGYTF

d_gene: -
abundance: -
v_gene: TRBV7-9
j_gene: TRBJ1-6
CDR3nt: TGTGCCAGCAGCTCCTCGGGCAGCTATAATTCACCCCTCCACTTT
CDR3aa: CASSSSGSYNSPLHF

d_gene: TRBD2
abundance: -
v_gene: TRBV7-2
j_gene: TRBJ2-4
CDR3nt: TGTGCCAGCAGCTTGGTGACTAGCAACATTCAGTACTTC
CDR3aa: CASSLVTSNIQYF

d_gene: -
abundance: many
v_gene: TRBV28
j_gene: TRBJ2-7
CDR3nt: TGTGCCAGCAGTTTACTACCTAACTCCTACGAGCAGTACTTC
CDR3aa: CASSLLPNSYEQYF

d_gene: TRBD2
abundance: medium-sized
v_gene: TRBV27
j_gene: TRBJ2-5
CDR3nt: TGTGCCAGCAGTTTCTTAGCGGGAGATGGGGAGACCCAGTACTTC
CDR3aa: CASSFLAGDGETQYF

d_gene: -
abundance: -
v_gene: TRBV20-1
j_gene: TRBJ2-3
CDR3nt: TGCAGTGCTAGTAATTTACGGAGCGCCATCACAGATACGCAGTATTTT
CDR3aa: CSASNLRSAITDTQYF

d_gene: TRBD1
abundance: medium-sized
v_gene: TRBV2
j_gene: TRBJ2-4
CDR3nt: TGTGCCAGCAGTCGACAGGGTACAAAACAGTACTTC
CDR3aa: CASSRQGTKQYF

d_gene: TRBD1
abundance: -
v_gene: TRBV19
j_gene: TRBJ2-5
CDR3nt: TGTGCCAGTAGCCTCGGGACAGGGGGCGGTCAAGAGACCCAGTACTTC
CDR3aa: CASSLGTGGGQETQYF

d_gene: TRBD1
abundance: many
v_gene: TRBV6-1
j_gene: TRBJ2-7
CDR3nt: TGTGCCAGCAGTACCCGTAACAGGGGGTACGAGCAGTACTTC
CDR3aa: CASSTRNRGYEQYF

d_gene: -
abundance: medium-sized
v_gene: TRBV9
j_gene: TRBJ2-3
CDR3nt: TGTGCCAGCAGCGTAGGCTCGGGGGGCCTACGCGCAGATACGCAGTATTTT
CDR3aa: CASSVGSGGLRADTQYF

d_gene: TRBD2
abundance: many
v_gene: TRBV11-3
j_gene: TRBJ2-1
CDR3nt: TGTGCCAGTAGAAGGGACGTCCGACAACTAGCGGGAGGGACCCACAATGAGCAGTTCTTC
CDR3aa: CASRRDVRQLAGGTHNEQFF

d_gene: TRBD1
abundance: medium-sized
v_gene: TRBV20-1
j_gene: TRBJ2-5
CDR3nt: TGCAGTGCCCCAGGGGGCGGCCAAGAGACCCAGTACTTC
CDR3aa: CSAPGGGQETQYF

d_gene: TRBD2
abundance: few
v_gene: TRBV20-1
j_gene: TRBJ2-2
CDR3nt: TGCAGTGCTAGAGATCGGATGGTTCCTAGCGGGAGAATCAGGACCGGGGAGCTGTTTTTT
CDR3aa: CSARDRMVPSGRIRTGELFF

d_gene: -
abundance: medium-sized
v_gene: TRBV7-2
j_gene: TRBJ2-3
CDR3nt: TGTGCCAGCAGCTCGGGACCGCGCACAGATACGCAGTATTTT
CDR3aa: CASSSGPRTDTQYF

d_gene: -
abundance: -
v_gene: TRBV6-1
j_gene: TRBJ2-3
CDR3nt: TGTGCCAGCAGTGAAGATTCAGATACGCAGTATTTT
CDR3aa: CASSEDSDTQYF

d_gene: -
abundance: -
v_gene: TRBV6-2/TRBV6-3
j_gene: TRBJ2-1
CDR3nt: TGTGCCACTATAAACACCTTCTCCTACAATGAGCAGTTCTTC
CDR3aa: CATINTFSYNEQFF

d_gene: -
abundance: medium-sized
v_gene: TRBV7-9
j_gene: TRBJ2-5
CDR3nt: TGTGCCAGCAGCCTCGGCCCGTCACAAGAGACCCAGTACTTC
CDR3aa: CASSLGPSQETQYF

d_gene: TRBD1
abundance: many
v_gene: TRBV30
j_gene: TRBJ2-6
CDR3nt: TGTGCCTGGAGTGTAGGGGGCGCTGGGGCCAACGTCCTGACTTTC
CDR3aa: CAWSVGGAGANVLTF

d_gene: -
abundance: medium-sized
v_gene: TRBV5-8
j_gene: TRBJ1-4
CDR3nt: TGTGCCAGCAGCTTCCGGCAGGTGGCTGAAAAACTGTTTTTT
CDR3aa: CASSFRQVAEKLFF

d_gene: TRBD1
abundance: medium-sized
v_gene: TRBV6-2/TRBV6-3
j_gene: TRBJ2-1
CDR3nt: TGTGCCAGCTACGGACAGGAAAACTACAATGAGCAGTTCTTC
CDR3aa: CASYGQENYNEQFF

d_gene: TRBD2
abundance: medium-sized
v_gene: TRBV28
j_gene: TRBJ2-3
CDR3nt: TGTGCCAGCAGCCAGACTAGCGGGCTCCTCACAGATACGCAGTATTTT
CDR3aa: CASSQTSGLLTDTQYF

d_gene: -
abundance: many
v_gene: TRBV18
j_gene: TRBJ1-1
CDR3nt: TGTGCCAGCTCACCTGGGCAGAACACTGAAGCTTTCTTT
CDR3aa: CASSPGQNTEAFF

d_gene: -
abundance: medium-sized
v_gene: TRBV5-6
j_gene: TRBJ2-1
CDR3nt: TGTGCCAGCAGCTTGTTCATGGGAACCTACAATGAGCAGTTCTTC
CDR3aa: CASSLFMGTYNEQFF

d_gene: TRBD2
abundance: -
v_gene: TRBV7-9
j_gene: TRBJ2-3
CDR3nt: TGTGCCAGCAGCCATAGCGGGAGGCCAGATACGCAGTATTTT
CDR3aa: CASSHSGRPDTQYF

d_gene: -
abundance: medium-sized
v_gene: TRBV12-3/TRBV12-4
j_gene: TRBJ1-1
CDR3nt: TGTGCCAGCAGTTTTGGGCTCCCGAACACTGAAGCTTTCTTT
CDR3aa: CASSFGLPNTEAFF